This T cell receptor beta chain was sequenced during a study of vaccination effects on CD4 cells after COVID-19. On this clone itself: Its antigen is as yet unknown.

Here immunoSEQ multiplex PCR was the method, and the copy in TCRdb shows in-frame clones only, minus some. The profile shows tens of thousands of clones, 73% of them singletons. ViraFEST assay sequencing came after antigen-specific CD4+ T cells were expanded with viral peptide pools. Culturing for about 9 days preceded CD4+ T cell isolation. Negative nucleocapsid antibody tests before and after vaccination confirmed no previous SARS-CoV-2 infection. For each well, about 2 million PBMC were cultured with 8.5 to 10 IU/ml IL-2 and around 9 ug/ml peptides. The CDR3 extends over 13 amino acids. V lost 5 bases, J lost 3 bases, and 7 bases lay in between. Per the germline V gene, CDR1 is SGHNT and CDR2 is YENEEA.

This receptor was obtained from a human donor who received a COVID-19 vaccine. The chain employs TRBV11-3 and TRBJ1-4; D gene uncertain. Here the sequenced sample was CD4+ T cells from PBMCs cultured with SARS-CoV-2 spike peptides, taken before COVID-19 vaccination. CDR3 sequence (DNA): TGTGCCAGCAGCGCCCGGGCTAATGAAAAACTGTTTTTT. It yields the protein CASSARANEKLFF.